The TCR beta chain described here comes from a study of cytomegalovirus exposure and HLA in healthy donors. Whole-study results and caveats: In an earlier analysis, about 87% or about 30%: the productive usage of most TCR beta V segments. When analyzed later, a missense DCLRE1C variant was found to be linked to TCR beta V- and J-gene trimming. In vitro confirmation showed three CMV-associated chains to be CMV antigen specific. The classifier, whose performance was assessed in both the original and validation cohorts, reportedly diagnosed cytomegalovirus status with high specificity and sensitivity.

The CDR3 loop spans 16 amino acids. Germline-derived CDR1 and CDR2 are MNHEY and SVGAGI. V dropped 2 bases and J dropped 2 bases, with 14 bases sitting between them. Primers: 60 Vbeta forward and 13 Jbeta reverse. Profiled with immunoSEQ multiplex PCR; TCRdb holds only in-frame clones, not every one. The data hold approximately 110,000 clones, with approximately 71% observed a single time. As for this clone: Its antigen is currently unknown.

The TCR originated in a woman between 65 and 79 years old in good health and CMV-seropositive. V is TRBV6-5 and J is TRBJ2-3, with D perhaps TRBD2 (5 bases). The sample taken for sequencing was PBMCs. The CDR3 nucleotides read TGTGCCAGCAGTTACAACGCTGGAGGAGCCACAGATACGCAGTATTTT. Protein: CASSYNAGGATDTQYF.